This paragraph reports one TCR beta chain. The CDR3 spans 13 residues. The germline V gene encodes CDR1 SGHNT and CDR2 YYREEE (reference sequence). The ends were cut back, 0 bases at V and 4 bases at J, with 4 bases in the middle. Some clones are missing from TCRdb's copy, which holds only in-frame ones; the method was immunoSEQ multiplex PCR. The data hold approximately 180,000 clones, with 75% to 80% observed a single time. This record comes from a study of blood T cell repertoires in COVID-19. Sequences were obtained from peripheral blood. The TCR was taken from a woman between 70 and 85 years old with acute or convalescent COVID-19. This chain connects TRBV5-4 to TRBJ2-2; D gene unclear. The DNA of the CDR3 is TGTGCCAGCAGCTTGGCTTCCACCGGGGAGCTGTTTTTT. Protein: CASSLASTGELFF.